This TCR beta chain was captured in a study of T cells expressing NK-cell markers. On the study more broadly: Most of the eight sequenced donors were classified as HCMV-seropositive, and one was classified as seronegative.

Whole-study findings and limits: Among CD8+ T cells from about 6 donors, dominant NKG2C+ clonotypes accounted for roughly 1.0-7.0%.

In the case of this clonotype: Its antigen is currently unknown.

No DNA is given; TCRdb re-called the 5' RACE reads and lists each CDR3 protein once. Its table lists a few hundred thousand distinct CDR3 sequences. The sequence came from a man between 18 and 29 years old in good health. Sequencing was carried out using blood T cells: a sorted CD56 or NKG2C T cell subset, CD4+ or CD8+ T cells, or bulk PBMC T cells (not recorded which).

This CDR3 reads CASSDGVRVNEQFF. The J gene is TRBJ2-1, the V gene TRBV7-2. CDR3 length: 14 residues. Per the germline V gene, CDR1 is SGHTA and CDR2 is FQGNSA.